The present T cell receptor beta chain was sequenced within a study of blood T cell repertoires in COVID-19. Study at large: Sample material is recorded as cDNA or gDNA derived from T cells, B-cell-depleted T cells, or PBMCs.

Which cohort a participant joined came from the clinical history participants gave. Generated by immunoSEQ multiplex PCR, the TCRdb table keeps only in-frame clones and is missing some. Among around 450,000 clones listed, 90% were seen once. This receptor was identified in a man younger than 30 who had recovered from COVID-19. Specimen: PBMCs or T cells enriched from blood (not recorded which).

In nucleotides, the CDR3 is TGTGCCAGCAGCTTAGATAGACAGGTCACTGAAGCTTTCTTT. It translates to CASSLDRQVTEAFF. The chain carries TRBV11-3 and TRBJ1-1, with TRBD1 as a possible D gene (6 bases). CDR1 is SGHNT, CDR2 YENEEA, per germline. The CDR3 has 14 residues. The V end lost 0 bases, the J end lost 4 bases, and 9 bases lay between the germline ends. The whole variable domain, remainder taken from reference TRBV11-3 and TRBJ1-1, is EAGVVQSPRYKIIEKKQPVAFWCNPISGHNTLYWYLQNLGQGPELLIRYENEEAVDDSQLPKDRFSAERLKGVDSTLKIQPAELGDSAVYLCASSLDRQVTEAFFGQGTRLTVV.